This is a list of T cell receptor beta chains from one sample in a study of blood T cell repertoires in COVID-19. TCRdb's table, derived via immunoSEQ multiplex PCR, lists solely in-frame clones and lacks some. The sample lists about 120,000 clones; 75% to 85% were seen once. Sequencing input: peripheral blood. These receptors were collected from a woman aged 60-70 years with acute or convalescent COVID-19. CDR3s include the opening cysteine and the closing phenylalanine or tryptophan. Fields, in order: V gene, CDR3 protein.

>TRBV29-1
CSVVADYEQYF
>TRBV19
CALKAEGRGSGETQYF
>TRBV5-6
CASSLPSGGPYNEQFF
>TRBV11-2
CASSPRGAANYGYTF
>TRBV5-5
CASSLDQNTDTQYF
>TRBV7-6
CASSLAEGNSPLHF
>TRBV4-1
CASSPSGGAVEEQFF
>TRBV5-1
CASSLVAGQTNTEAFF
>TRBV2
CASSGTSHYEQYF
>TRBV20-1
CSASGAYRRNTIYF
>TRBV3-1/TRBV3-2
CASSQTMGTVYEQYF
>TRBV11-2
CASSWGSGGAYEQYF
>TRBV6-6
CASRADRAGYTF
>TRBV14
CASSVQGGGYTF
>TRBV2
CASSPQMSNQPQHF
>TRBV3-1/TRBV3-2
CASSQTTGNGYTF
>TRBV5-5
CASSLYGQYYGYTF
>TRBV6-2/TRBV6-3
CASSYYREGEKLFF
>TRBV9
CASSPHLGETQYF
>TRBV28
CASSGGSRQPQHF
>TRBV11-3
CASSLGLGFETQYF
>TRBV15
CATSPLGGKHSYGYTF
>TRBV5-4
CASGAGRPEGPLHF
>TRBV7-2
CASTKGQTAYEQYF
>TRBV15
CATSRPSRELFF
>TRBV7-9
CASSLAPGHPNTEAFF
>TRBV7-2
CASSLDYLQGIGYGYTF
>TRBV10-3
CATTRDRADSPLHF
>TRBV23-1
CASSQSERNTEAFF
>TRBV11-3
CASSLSRASTDTQYF
>TRBV11-2
CASVLGGARTGELFF
>TRBV6-5
CASSYDTYQPQHF